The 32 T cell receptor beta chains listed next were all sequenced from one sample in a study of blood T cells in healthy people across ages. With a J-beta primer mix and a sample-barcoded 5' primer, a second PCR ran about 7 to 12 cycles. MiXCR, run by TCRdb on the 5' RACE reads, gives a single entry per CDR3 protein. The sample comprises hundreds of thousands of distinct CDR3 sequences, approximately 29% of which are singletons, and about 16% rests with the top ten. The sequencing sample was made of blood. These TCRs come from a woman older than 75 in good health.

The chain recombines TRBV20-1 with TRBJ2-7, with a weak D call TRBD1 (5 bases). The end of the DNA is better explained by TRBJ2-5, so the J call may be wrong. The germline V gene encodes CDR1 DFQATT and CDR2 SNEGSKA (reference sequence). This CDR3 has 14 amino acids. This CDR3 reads CSARVAGNQETQYF. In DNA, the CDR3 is TGCAGTGCTAGAGTGGCAGGGAACCAAGAGACCCAGTACTTC.

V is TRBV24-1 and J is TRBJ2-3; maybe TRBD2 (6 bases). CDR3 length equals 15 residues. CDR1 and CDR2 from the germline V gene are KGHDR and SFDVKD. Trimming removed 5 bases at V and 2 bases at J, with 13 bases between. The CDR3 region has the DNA TGTGCCACCAGTGCTCGGAGGGCCACCACAGATACGCAGTATTTT. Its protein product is CATSARRATTDTQYF.

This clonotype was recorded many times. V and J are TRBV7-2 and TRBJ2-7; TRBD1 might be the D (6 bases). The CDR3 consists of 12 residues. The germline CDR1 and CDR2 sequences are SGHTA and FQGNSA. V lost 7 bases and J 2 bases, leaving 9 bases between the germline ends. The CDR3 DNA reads TGTGCCAGCAACCAGGGGACCTACGAGCAGTACTTC. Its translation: CASNQGTYEQYF.

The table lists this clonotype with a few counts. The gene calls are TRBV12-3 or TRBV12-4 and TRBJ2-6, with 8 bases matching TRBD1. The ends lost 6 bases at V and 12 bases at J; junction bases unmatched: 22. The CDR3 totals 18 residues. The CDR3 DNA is TGTGCCAGCAGGGGAACCGGGACAGGATACTCTGGGGTCAGCGTCCTGACTTTC. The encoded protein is CASRGTGTGYSGVSVLTF.

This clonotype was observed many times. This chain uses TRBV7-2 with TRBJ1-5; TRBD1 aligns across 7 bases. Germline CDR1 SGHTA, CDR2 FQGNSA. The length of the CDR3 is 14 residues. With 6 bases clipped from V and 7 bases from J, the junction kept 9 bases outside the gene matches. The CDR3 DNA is TGTGCCAGCAGTCCCGGCAGGGGGAAACAGCCCCAGCATTTT. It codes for CASSPGRGKQPQHF.

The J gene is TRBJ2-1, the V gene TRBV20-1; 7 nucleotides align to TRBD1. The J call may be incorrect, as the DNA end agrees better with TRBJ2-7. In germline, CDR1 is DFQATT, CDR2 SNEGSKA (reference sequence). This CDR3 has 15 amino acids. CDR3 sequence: CSAHRQGRSNNEQYF. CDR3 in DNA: TGCAGTGCACACAGACAGGGTCGGTCAAACAATGAGCAGTACTTC.

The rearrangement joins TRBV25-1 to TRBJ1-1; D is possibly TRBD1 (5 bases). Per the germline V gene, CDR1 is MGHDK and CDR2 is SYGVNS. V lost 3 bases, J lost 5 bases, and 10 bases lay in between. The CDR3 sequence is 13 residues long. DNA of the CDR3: TGTGCCAGCAGTGAGAATGGGGGTACTGAAGCTTTCTTT. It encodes CASSENGGTEAFF. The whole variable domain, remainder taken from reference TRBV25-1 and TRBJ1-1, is EADIYQTPRYLVIGTGKKITLECSQTMGHDKMYWYQQDPGMELHLIHYSYGVNSTEKGDLSSESTVSRIRTEHFPLTLESARPSHTSQYLCASSENGGTEAFFGQGTRLTVV.

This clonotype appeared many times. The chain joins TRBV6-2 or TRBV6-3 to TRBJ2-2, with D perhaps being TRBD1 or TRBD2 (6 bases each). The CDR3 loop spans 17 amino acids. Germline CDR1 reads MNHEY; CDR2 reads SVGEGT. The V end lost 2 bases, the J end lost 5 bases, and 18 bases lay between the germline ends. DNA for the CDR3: TGTGCCAGCAGTTACGGTTACAAGGGGGGAGAAACCGGGGAGCTGTTTTTT. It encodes CASSYGYKGGETGELFF.

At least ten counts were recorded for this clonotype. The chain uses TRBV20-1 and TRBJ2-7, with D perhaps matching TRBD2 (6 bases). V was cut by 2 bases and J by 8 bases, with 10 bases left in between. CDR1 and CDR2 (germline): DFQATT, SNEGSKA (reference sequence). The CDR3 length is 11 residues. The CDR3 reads CSARLGTQQYF. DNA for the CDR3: TGCAGTGCTAGATTGGGGACTCAGCAGTACTTC.

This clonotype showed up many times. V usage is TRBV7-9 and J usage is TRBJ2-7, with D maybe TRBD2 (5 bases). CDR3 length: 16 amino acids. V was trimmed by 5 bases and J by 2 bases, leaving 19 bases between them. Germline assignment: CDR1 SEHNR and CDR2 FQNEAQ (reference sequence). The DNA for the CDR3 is TGTGCCAGCAGCACGTGGGGAGAGGCACGTACCTACGAGCAGTACTTC. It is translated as CASSTWGEARTYEQYF.

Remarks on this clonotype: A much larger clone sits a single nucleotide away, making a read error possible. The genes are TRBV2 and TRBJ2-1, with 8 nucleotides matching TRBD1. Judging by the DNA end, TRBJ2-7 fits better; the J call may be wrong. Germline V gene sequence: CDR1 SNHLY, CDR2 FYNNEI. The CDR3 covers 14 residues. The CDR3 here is CASALTGTGYEQYF. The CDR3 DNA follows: TGTGCCAGCGCTCTTACCGGGACAGGCTACGAGCAGTACTTC.

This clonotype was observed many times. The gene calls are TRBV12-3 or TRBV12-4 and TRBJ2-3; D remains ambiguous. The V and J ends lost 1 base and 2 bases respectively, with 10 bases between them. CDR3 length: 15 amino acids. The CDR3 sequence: CASSLEFSYTDTQYF. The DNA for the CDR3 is TGTGCCAGCAGTTTAGAATTCAGCTACACAGATACGCAGTATTTT.

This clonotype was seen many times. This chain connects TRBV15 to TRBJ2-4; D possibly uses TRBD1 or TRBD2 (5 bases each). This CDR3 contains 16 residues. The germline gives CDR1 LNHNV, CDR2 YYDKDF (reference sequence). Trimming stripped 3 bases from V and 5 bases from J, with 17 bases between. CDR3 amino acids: CATSSDDEGRQNIQYF. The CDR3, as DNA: TGTGCCACCAGCAGCGACGACGAGGGGCGCCAAAACATTCAGTACTTC. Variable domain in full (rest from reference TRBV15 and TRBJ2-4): DAMVIQNPRYQVTQFGKPVTLSCSQTLNHNVMYWYQQKSSQAPKLLFHYYDKDFNNEADTPDNFQSRRPNTSFCFLDIRSPGLGDTAMYLCATSSDDEGRQNIQYFGAGTRLSVL.

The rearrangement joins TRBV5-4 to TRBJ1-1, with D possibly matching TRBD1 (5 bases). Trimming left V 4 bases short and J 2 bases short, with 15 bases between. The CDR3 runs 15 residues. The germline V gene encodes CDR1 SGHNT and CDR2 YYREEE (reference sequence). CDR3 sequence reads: CASSRAGQTNTEAFF. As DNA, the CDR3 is TGTGCCAGCAGCAGGGCAGGGCAAACCAACACTGAAGCTTTCTTT.

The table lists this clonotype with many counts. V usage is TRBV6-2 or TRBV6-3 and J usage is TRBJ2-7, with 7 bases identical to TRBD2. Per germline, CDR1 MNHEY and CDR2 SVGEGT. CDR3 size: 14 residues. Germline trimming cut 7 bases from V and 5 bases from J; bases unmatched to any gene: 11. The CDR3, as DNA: TGTGCCAGCACCGAGGGCCACGGGAGGCACGAGCAGTACTTC. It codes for CASTEGHGRHEQYF.

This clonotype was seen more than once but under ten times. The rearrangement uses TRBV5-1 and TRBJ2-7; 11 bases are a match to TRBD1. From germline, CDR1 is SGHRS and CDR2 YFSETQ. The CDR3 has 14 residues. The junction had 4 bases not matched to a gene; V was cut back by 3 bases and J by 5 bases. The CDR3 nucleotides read TGCGCCAGCAGCTGGGGACAGGGGGTCGACGAGCAGTACTTC. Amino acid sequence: CASSWGQGVDEQYF.

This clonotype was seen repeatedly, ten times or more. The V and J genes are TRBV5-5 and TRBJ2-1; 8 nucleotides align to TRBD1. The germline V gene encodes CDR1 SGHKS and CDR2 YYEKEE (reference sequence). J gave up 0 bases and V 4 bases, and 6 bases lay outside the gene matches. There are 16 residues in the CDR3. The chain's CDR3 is CASSPRGTGSYNEQFF. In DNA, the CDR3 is TGTGCCAGCAGCCCCAGGGGGACAGGCTCCTACAATGAGCAGTTCTTC.

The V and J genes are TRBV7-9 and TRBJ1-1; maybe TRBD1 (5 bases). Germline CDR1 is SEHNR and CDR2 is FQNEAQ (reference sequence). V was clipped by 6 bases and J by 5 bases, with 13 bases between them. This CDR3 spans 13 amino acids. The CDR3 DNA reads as TGTGCCAGCAGTGGGGGGTTGAGGACTGAAGCTTTCTTT. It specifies CASSGGLRTEAFF.

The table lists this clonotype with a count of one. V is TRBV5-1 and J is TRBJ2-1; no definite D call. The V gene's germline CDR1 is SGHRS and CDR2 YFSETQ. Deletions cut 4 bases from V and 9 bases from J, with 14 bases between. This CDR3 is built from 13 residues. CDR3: CASSPRADGEQFF. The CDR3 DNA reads TGCGCCAGCAGCCCCCGGGCAGACGGTGAGCAGTTCTTC.

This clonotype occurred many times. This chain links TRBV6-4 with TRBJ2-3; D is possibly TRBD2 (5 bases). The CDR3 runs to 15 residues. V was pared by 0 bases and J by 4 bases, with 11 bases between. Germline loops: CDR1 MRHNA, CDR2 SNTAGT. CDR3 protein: CASSDSSHGADTQYF. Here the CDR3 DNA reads TGTGCCAGCAGTGACTCGAGTCACGGGGCAGATACGCAGTATTTT.

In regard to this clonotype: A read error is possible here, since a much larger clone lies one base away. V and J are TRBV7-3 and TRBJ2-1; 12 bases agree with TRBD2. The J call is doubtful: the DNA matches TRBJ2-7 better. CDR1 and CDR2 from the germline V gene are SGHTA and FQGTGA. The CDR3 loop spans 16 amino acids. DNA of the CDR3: TGTGCCAGCAGCAAGGGACTAGCGGGTTCCTACAATGAGCAGTACTTC. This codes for CASSKGLAGSYNEQYF.

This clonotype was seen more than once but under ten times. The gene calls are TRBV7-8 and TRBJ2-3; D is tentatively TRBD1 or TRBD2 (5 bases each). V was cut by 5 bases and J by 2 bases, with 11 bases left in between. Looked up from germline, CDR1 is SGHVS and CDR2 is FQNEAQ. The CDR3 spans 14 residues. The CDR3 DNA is TGTGCCAGCAGCCCGCCGGGGCCCACAGATACGCAGTATTTT. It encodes CASSPPGPTDTQYF.

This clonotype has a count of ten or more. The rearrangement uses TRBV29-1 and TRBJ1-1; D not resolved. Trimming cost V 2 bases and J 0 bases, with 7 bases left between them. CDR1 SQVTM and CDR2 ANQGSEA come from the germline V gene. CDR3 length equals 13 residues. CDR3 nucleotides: TGCAGCGTTGAAATATCTCTGAACACTGAAGCTTTCTTT. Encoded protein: CSVEISLNTEAFF.

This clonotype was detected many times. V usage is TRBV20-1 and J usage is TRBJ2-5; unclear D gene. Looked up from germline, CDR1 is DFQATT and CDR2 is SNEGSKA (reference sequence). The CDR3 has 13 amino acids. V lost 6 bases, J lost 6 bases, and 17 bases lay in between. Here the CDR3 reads CSATLIKGKTQYF. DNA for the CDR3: TGCAGTGCGACCCTGATCAAGGGCAAGACCCAGTACTTC.

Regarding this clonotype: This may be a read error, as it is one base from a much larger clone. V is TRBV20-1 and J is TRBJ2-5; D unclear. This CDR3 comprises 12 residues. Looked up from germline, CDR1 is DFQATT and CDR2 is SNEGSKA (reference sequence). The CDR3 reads CRAQGSKETQYF. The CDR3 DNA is TGCAGGGCTCAAGGCAGCAAAGAGACCCAGTACTTC.

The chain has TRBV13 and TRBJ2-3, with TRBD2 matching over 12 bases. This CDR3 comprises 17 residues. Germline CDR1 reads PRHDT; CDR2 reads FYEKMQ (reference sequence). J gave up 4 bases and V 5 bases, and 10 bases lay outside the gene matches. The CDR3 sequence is CASSLFTSGRNADTQYF. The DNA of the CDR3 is TGTGCCAGCAGCCTCTTTACTAGCGGGAGGAACGCAGATACGCAGTATTTT.

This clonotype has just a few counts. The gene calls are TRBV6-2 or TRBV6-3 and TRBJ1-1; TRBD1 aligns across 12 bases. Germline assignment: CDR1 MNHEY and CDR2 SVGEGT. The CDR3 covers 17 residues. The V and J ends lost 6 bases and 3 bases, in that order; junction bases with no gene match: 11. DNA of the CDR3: TGTGCCAGCAGCCGCGGGACAGGGGGCGCCTCAGACACTGAAGCTTTCTTT. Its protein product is CASSRGTGGASDTEAFF.

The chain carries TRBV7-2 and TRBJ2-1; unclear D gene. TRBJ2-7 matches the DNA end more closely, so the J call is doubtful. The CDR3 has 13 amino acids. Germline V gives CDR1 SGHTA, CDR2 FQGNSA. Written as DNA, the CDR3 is TGTGCCAGCAGCTTTCAGAACTACAATGAGCAGTACTTC. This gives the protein CASSFQNYNEQYF.

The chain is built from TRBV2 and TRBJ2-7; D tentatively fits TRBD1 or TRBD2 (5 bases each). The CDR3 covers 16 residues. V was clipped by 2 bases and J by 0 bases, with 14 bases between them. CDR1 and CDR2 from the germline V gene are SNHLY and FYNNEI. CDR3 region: CASSEIFGATSYEQYF. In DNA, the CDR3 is TGTGCCAGCAGTGAAATATTCGGGGCTACCTCCTACGAGCAGTACTTC.

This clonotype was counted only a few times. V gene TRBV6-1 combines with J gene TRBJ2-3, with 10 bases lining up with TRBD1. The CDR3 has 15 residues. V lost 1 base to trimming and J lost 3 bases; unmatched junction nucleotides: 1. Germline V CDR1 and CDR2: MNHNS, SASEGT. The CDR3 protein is CASSEGTGGTDTQYF. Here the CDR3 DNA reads TGTGCCAGCAGTGAAGGGACAGGGGGGACAGATACGCAGTATTTT.

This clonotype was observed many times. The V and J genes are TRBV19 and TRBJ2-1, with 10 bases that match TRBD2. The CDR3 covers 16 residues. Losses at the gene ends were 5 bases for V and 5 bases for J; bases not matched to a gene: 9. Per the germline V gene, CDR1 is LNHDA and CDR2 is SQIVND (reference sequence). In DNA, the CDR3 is TGTGCCAGTAGTGGGGTGGGACTAGCGAGGCACAATGAGCAGTTCTTC. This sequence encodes CASSGVGLARHNEQFF. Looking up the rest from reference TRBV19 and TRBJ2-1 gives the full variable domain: DGGITQSPKYLFRKEGQNVTLSCEQNLNHDAMYWYRQDPGQGLRLIYYSQIVNDFQKGDIAEGYSVSREKKESFPLTVTSAQKNPTAFYLCASSGVGLARHNEQFFGPGTRLTVL.

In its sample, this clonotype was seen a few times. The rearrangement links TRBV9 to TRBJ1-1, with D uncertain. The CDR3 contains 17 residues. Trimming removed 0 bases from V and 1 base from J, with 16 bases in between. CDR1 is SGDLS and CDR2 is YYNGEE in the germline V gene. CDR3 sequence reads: CASSVGPSETPNTEAFF. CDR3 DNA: TGTGCCAGCAGCGTAGGTCCTTCCGAAACACCGAACACTGAAGCTTTCTTT.